This TCR beta chain was sequenced in a study of monozygotic twins with inflammatory bowel disease. As concerns this clonotype: The antigen is not known.

Study-wide points: Researchers were unable to tell different T cell subtypes apart.

CDR1 SGHTA and CDR2 FQGNSA come from the germline V gene. The CDR3 sequence is 13 residues long. Each sample's cDNA came from eight separate reactions. Added by template switching were UMIs that each held a 6-nucleotide sample barcode. TCRdb re-called the 5' RACE reads; one entry per CDR3 protein, DNA not given. The repertoire table contains under 200,000 distinct CDR3 sequences. The TCR was taken from a human donor with ulcerative colitis or Crohn's disease, or a healthy co-twin of an affected twin (not recorded which). The chain has TRBV7-2 and TRBJ2-7; TCRdb indicates TRBD1, and absent DNA this call remains unverified. The sample taken for sequencing was blood. CDR3 loop: CASSQPGGDEQYF. Full variable domain (remainder filled in from reference TRBV7-2 and TRBJ2-7): GAGVSQSPSNKVTEKGKDVELRCDPISGHTALYWYRQSLGQGLEFLIYFQGNSAPDKSGLPSDRFSAERTGGSVSTLTIQRTQQEDSAVYLCASSQPGGDEQYFGPGTRLTVT.